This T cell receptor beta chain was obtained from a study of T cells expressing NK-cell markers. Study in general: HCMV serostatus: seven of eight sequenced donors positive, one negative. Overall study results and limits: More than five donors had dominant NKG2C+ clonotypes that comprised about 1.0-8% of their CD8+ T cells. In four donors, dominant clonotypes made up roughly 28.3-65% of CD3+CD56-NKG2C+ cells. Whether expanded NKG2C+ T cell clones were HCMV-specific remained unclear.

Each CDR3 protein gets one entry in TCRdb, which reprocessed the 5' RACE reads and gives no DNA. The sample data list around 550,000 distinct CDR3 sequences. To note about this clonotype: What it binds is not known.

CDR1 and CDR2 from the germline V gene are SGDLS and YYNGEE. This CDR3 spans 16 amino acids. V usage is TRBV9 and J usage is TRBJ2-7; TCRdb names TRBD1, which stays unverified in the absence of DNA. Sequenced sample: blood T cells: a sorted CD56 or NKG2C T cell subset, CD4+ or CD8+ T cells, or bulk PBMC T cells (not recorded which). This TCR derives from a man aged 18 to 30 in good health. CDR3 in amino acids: CASSVGPGTGAYEQYF.